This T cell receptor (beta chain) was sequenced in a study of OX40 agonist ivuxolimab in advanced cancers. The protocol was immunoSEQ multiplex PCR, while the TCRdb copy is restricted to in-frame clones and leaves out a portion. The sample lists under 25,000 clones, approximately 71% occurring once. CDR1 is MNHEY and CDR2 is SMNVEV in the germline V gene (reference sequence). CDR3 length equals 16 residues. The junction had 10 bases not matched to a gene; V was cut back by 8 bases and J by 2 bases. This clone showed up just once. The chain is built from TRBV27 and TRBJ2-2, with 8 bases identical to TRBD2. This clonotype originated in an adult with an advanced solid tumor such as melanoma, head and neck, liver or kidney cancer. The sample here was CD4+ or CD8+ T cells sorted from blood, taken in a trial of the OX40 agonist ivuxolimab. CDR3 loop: CASAPPAGVNTGELFF. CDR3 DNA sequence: TGTGCCAGCGCCCCCCCAGCGGGAGTAAACACCGGGGAGCTGTTTTTT.